The following is a T cell receptor (beta chain) sequence with its context. Antigen unknown. These data originate in a study of beta chain features in type 1 diabetes. Whole-study results and caveats: High TCR expression in some cells could lead to their over-representation in cDNA sequencing.

The entirety of the isolated RNA underwent reverse transcription, so expressed TCRB transcripts were sequenced. Assay: immunoSEQ multiplex PCR; the TCRdb copy retains only in-frame clones and omits some. The sample includes about 150,000 clones, approximately 10% seen only once; the top ten take about 2.1%. CDR1 SGHAT and CDR2 FQNNGV come from the germline V gene. J gave up 6 bases and V 4 bases, and 6 bases lay outside the gene matches. The CDR3 runs to 15 residues. This clonotype was sampled from a man aged 18 to 29 in good health. Source material: central memory CD4+ T cells from blood. This sequence joins TRBV11-2 and TRBJ2-1, with 10 bases lining up with TRBD1. This CDR3 is CASSSTGGGFNEQFF. The CDR3, as DNA: TGTGCCAGCAGCTCGACAGGGGGCGGGTTCAATGAGCAGTTCTTC.